This T cell receptor beta chain stems from a study of T cell responses to AZD1222 COVID-19 vaccine. Study-wide results and limits: Most donors were white British and more were female, and clonal diversity was possibly underestimated. Spike-specific TCR breadth and depth both grew after two AZD1222 doses. Sampled repertoires all dated from after the peak T cell response.

Some clones are missing from TCRdb's copy, which holds only in-frame ones; the method was immunoSEQ multiplex PCR. The sample includes about 130,000 clones, roughly 93% seen only once; the top ten take around 0.99%. A remark on this clone: Its specificity is unknown.

CDR3 length: 15 amino acids. Germline V CDR1 and CDR2: MNHEY, SVGAGI. V was clipped by 1 base and J by 2 bases; unmatched bases: 3. This receptor was obtained from an adult who received the AZD1222 COVID-19 vaccine. The sequencing here drew on peripheral blood, taken 28 days after the second AZD1222 dose. This chain joins TRBV6-5 and TRBJ2-7, with 9 bases matching TRBD2. CDR3 region: CASSYFSGGTYEQYF. The CDR3, as DNA: TGTGCCAGCAGTTACTTTAGCGGGGGAACCTACGAGCAGTACTTC.